This T cell receptor (beta chain) was documented in a study of shared clonotypes between healthy human individuals (TCRdb year 2020). A note on the overall study: A few men and two women, aged 18 to 49 years, made up the cohort. The study deeply sequenced blood TCR repertoires of five healthy adults to estimate repertoire size and the extent of clonotype sharing between individuals. Per donor, leukapheresis produced somewhere between about 0.8 and 9.5 billion PBMCs. For each donor, CD4 naive and CD4 memory were each given three plates, CD8 naive was given two plates, and CD8 memory was given one plate. To increase sequencing depth and limit assay-specific biases, TCR repertoire library preparation and sequencing were carried out by different laboratories using diverse techniques.

Donors were healthy HIV-negative adults with no recently reported acute infections or vaccinations. All donors were Caucasian adults living in Nashville, Tennessee, USA. Magnetic negative selection was used to enrich CD4+ T cells, after which naive cells were positively selected on CD45RA and the negative fraction became the memory subset. Blood was collected by leukapheresis, and PBMCs were isolated by Ficoll-Histopaque density gradient centrifugation and then cryopreserved in liquid nitrogen vapor phase. Purity and quantity of every magnetically sorted T cell population were checked by analytical flow cytometry. From each sorted fraction, genomic DNA was isolated and quantified by UV absorbance on a Nanodrop 2000c. The paper's findings and limits, for the study overall: Compared with non-shared clonotypes, clonotypes shared by all four sorted-subset donors had higher generation probabilities. Pairwise subsampling indicated that sequencing depth was expected to affect the degree of clonotype sharing among donors. Rarefaction of sorted-subset datasets indicated incomplete sequencing despite the large sequencing depth. When several donors were compared, the shared fraction of clonotypes was around 5% for naive CD4, approximately 3.3% for naive CD8, 2.3% for memory CD4, and 0.35% to 0.5% for memory CD8. Naive subsets generally had larger estimated clonotype richness than memory subsets. Sampling was restricted to blood, and TCR repertoires in tissues likely differ from the TCR repertoires found in blood. The small number of donors limited the genetic and exposure-history diversity represented.

Remarks on this clone: Its binding antigen is unknown. No much larger clonotype is one base removed from it; base qualities were not supplied.

TCR CDR3 regions were amplified from genomic DNA by multiplex PCR using the deep immunoSEQ assay. Genomic DNA extracted from each cell subset was distributed evenly over all wells of several immunoSEQ 96-well plates, and each plate served as one replicate. For sorted subsets, about 220 ng of genomic DNA, equivalent to 30,000 or so T cell genomes, went into each replicate PCR. Purified libraries were quantified with a Qubit 3.0 fluorometer, sized on a Bioanalyzer 2100, and re-quantified with the KAPA Library Quantification kit. Every immunoSEQ 96-well plate was sequenced on a separate single-read 150-cycle Illumina NextSeq 550 flow cell. In the original analysis: The immunoSEQ output contained only junctional sequences without quality scores, so filtering could not match that applied to full-length reads. Sequences were annotated with PyIR, a Python wrapper for IgBLAST v1.9, using IMGT germline references to assign V/J genes and CDR3. Reads were filtered out if the reads had weak V/J assignments (E-value above 1e-6), no CDR3, stop codons, out-of-frame junctions, or ambiguous translated residues. V3J clonotypes were defined as sequences sharing an identical inferred V gene, J gene, and CDR3 amino acid sequence. Percentage overlap between repertoires was computed as shared unique clonotypes divided by the size of the smaller repertoire. Three approaches were used to assess repertoire richness: RTK rarefaction, the Chao1 estimator, and Recon v2.1 estimates of unobserved clonotypes. Generation probabilities were computed with OLGA for all TCRbeta clonotypes obtained by the gDNA method from a few donors. Imported from immuneACCESS, the table was reduced by TCRdb to in-frame sequences with V and J called. These copies leave out some clones; in studies compared against another copy, an unresolved V gene accounts for under half, and the cause of the remainder is not known. The DNA was the basis for D and trimming; V, J and clone size are from that table. A total of more than 2,000,000 clones appear in this sample, just over 90% of them only once. In total, the top ten clones hold about 0.41% of the sample.

The receptor comes from a man aged 18 to 29 in good health. Some clones in this sample may be carry-over from other donors' samples. What was sequenced was naive CD4+ T cells from PBMCs. Per the publication, the cell subset or site label means: CD45RA+ positively selected.

The base sequence is TGCGCCAGCAGCTCGAGGGGGCGGACACCCCTCCACTTT. It codes for CASSSRGRTPLHF. The V gene is TRBV5-1 and the J gene is TRBJ1-6, with 7 junctional bases fitting TRBD1. CDR1 and CDR2, per the germline V gene, are SGHRS and YFSETQ. Including the terminal cysteine and phenylalanine, the CDR3 comprises 13 residues. This entry keeps only the CDR3 DNA: 39 bases, framed from base 1. The germline V and J ends show losses of 3 bases and 11 bases respectively, and no gene match explains 5 bases of the junction.